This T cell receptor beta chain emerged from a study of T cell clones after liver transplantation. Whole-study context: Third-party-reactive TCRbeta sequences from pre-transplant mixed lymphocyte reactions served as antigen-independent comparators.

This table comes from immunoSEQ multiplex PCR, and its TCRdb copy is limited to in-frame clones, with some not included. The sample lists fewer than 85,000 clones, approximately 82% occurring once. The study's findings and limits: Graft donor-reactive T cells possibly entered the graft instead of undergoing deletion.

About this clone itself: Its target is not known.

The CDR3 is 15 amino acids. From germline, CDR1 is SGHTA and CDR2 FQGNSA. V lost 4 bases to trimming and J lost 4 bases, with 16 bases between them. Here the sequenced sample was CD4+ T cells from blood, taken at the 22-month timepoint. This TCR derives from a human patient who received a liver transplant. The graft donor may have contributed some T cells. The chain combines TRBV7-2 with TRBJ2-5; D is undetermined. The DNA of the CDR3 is TGTGCCAGCAGCTGGGCGCGCAATGATAGAGAGACCCAGTACTTC. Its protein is CASSWARNDRETQYF.